This is a list of T cell receptor beta chains from one sample in a study of cytomegalovirus exposure and HLA in healthy donors. Repertoires were generated with immunoSEQ multiplex PCR, while TCRdb's copy carries only in-frame clones and drops some. The table shows approximately 150,000 clones, with around 90% occurring only once. The sample comprised PBMCs. These TCRs come from a man aged 18 to 29 in good health and CMV-seropositive. Both conserved end residues are part of each CDR3. The order of the fields is D gene, J gene, V gene, clone size, CDR3 protein, CDR3 DNA. The D gene is left open where the match is weak. Some rows mark clone size as missing; the rest say once, few, many or name a class of expanded clone.

>-|TRBJ1-1|TRBV9|once
CASRPGDWAEAFF
TGTGCCAGCAGGCCAGGGGATTGGGCTGAAGCTTTCTTT
>-|TRBJ2-7|TRBV9|-
CASSVDPGHRSEQYF
TGTGCCAGCAGCGTAGATCCCGGACACCGTAGCGAGCAGTACTTC
>TRBD2|TRBJ2-1|TRBV19|-
CASSVTSGGFYNEQFF
TGTGCCAGTAGTGTGACTAGCGGGGGATTTTACAATGAGCAGTTCTTC
>TRBD2|TRBJ2-7|TRBV5-4|-
CASSFPGGSYEQYF
TGTGCCAGCAGCTTCCCCGGGGGGAGCTACGAGCAGTACTTC
>-|TRBJ2-2|TRBV9|-
CASSTNPGTGELFF
TGTGCCAGCAGCACAAACCCCGGGACCGGGGAGCTGTTTTTT
>TRBD1|TRBJ1-4|TRBV9|-
CASSVGTGRTNEKLFF
TGTGCCAGCAGCGTAGGGACAGGGAGGACTAATGAAAAACTGTTTTTT
>TRBD2|TRBJ2-3|TRBV5-6|-
CASSLTSGMLMDTQYF
TGTGCCAGCAGCTTGACTAGCGGGATGCTAATGGATACGCAGTATTTT
>-|TRBJ1-5|TRBV2|-
CASSEKGYSNQPQHF
TGTGCCAGCAGTGAAAAGGGGTATAGCAATCAGCCCCAGCATTTT
>-|TRBJ2-1|TRBV5-1|-
CASSLGTTLYNEQFF
TGCGCCAGCAGCTTGGGTACAACCCTTTACAATGAGCAGTTCTTC
>TRBD1|TRBJ1-5|TRBV27|-
CASRPMTGDNQPQHF
TGTGCCAGCAGACCTATGACAGGGGATAATCAGCCCCAGCATTTT
>TRBD1|TRBJ2-1|TRBV7-2|-
CASSFDRGDYNEQFF
TGTGCCAGCAGCTTCGACAGGGGGGATTACAATGAGCAGTTCTTC
>-|TRBJ2-2|TRBV6-1|-
CASTFVANTGELFF
TGTGCCAGCACCTTTGTGGCTAACACCGGGGAGCTGTTTTTT